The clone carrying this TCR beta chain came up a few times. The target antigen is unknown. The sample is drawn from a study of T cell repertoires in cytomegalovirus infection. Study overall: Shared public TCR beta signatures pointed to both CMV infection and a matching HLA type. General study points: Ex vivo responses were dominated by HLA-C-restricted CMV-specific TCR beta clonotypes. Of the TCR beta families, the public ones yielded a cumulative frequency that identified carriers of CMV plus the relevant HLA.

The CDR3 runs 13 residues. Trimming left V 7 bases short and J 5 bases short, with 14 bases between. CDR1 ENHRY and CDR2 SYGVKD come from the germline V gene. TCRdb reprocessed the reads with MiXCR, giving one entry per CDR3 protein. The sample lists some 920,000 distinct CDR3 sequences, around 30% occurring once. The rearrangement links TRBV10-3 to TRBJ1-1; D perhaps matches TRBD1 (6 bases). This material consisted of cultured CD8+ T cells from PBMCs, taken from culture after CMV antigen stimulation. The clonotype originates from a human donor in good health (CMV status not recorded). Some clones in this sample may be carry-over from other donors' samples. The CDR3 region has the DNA TGTGCCATCACTCAGGAGGGGGGGACTGAAGCTTTCTTT. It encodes CAITQEGGTEAFF.